The 25 T cell receptor beta chains given below trace back to one sample, sequenced in a study of patients and donors after allogeneic stem cell transplantation. TCRdb redid the calling of the RT-PCR reads with MiXCR, one entry per CDR3 protein. The repertoire consists of about 160,000 distinct CDR3 sequences, with approximately 35% occurring once and the leading ten covering less than 60%. Sequencing used blood, either unsorted or a sorted T cell fraction (not recorded which). Source of these receptors: a human donor who was either an allogeneic HSCT recipient or a stem cell or donor lymphocyte infusion donor (not recorded which). It is not recorded whose cells these are; they may come from a transplant donor.

This rearrangement joins TRBV12-3 or TRBV12-4 to TRBJ2-4; 9 bases map to TRBD2. J was trimmed by 6 bases and V by 6 bases; bases with no gene match: 6. This CDR3 region has 14 residues. For the CDR3, the DNA is TGTGCCAGCAGCCGTAGCGGGGGAAGAAACATTCAGTACTTC. It specifies CASSRSGGRNIQYF.

This sequence joins TRBV28 and TRBJ1-2; D is unclear. Trimming pared 0 bases from V and 0 bases from J, leaving 11 bases between. CDR3 length: 16 residues. Germline CDR1 and CDR2: MDHEN and SYDVKM. The CDR3 nucleotides read TGTGCCAGCAGTTTATGGAGGGCTATAGCTAACTATGGCTACACCTTC. This codes for CASSLWRAIANYGYTF.

This clonotype was recorded at least ten times. The chain couples TRBV7-3 to TRBJ2-2, with D possibly matching TRBD2 (5 bases). Germline V lookup: CDR1 SGHTA, CDR2 FQGTGA. CDR3 length: 15 residues. V was shortened by 2 bases and J by 6 bases, with 13 bases between the two germline ends. The CDR3: CASSLSSRFPGELFF. For the CDR3, the DNA is TGTGCCAGCAGCTTATCTAGCAGATTCCCCGGGGAGCTGTTTTTT.

This clonotype has only a few counts. The chain has TRBV10-3 and TRBJ2-5; D not certain. Germline-derived CDR1 and CDR2 are ENHRY and SYGVKD. The CDR3 is 13 amino acids. The V gene lost 4 bases and the J gene lost 5 bases, with 11 bases spanning the gap. CDR3 DNA: TGTGCCATCAGTGTAGAAGATTCGGAGACCCAGTACTTC. Translation: CAISVEDSETQYF.

The CDR3 nucleotides read TGTGCCAGCAGCTCCCAGGCGAAGGACACTGAAGCTTTCTTT. It encodes CASSSQAKDTEAFF. The V call is TRBV3-1, the J call TRBJ1-1; D not certain. The length of the CDR3 is 14 residues. The V end was cut by 5 bases, the J end by 3 bases, with 13 bases between. Germline CDR1 is LGHDT and CDR2 is YNNKEL (reference sequence).

This sequence joins TRBV20-1 and TRBJ2-2, with TRBD1 as a possible D gene (6 bases). Deletions cut 7 bases from V and 3 bases from J, with 21 bases between. Germline CDR1 is DFQATT and CDR2 is SNEGSKA (reference sequence). CDR3 length: 16 amino acids. CDR3 in amino acids: CSGAAGALYDTGELFF. The CDR3 DNA reads TGCAGTGGGGCGGCAGGGGCCCTCTACGACACCGGGGAGCTGTTTTTT.

J is TRBJ1-1 and V is TRBV6-5; TRBD1 might be the D (5 bases). The germline V and J ends were trimmed by 5 bases and 0 bases, with 13 bases remaining between them. The CDR3 totals 15 residues. Germline V gives CDR1 MNHEY, CDR2 SVGAGI. The CDR3 reads CASSRPQGLNTEAFF. Here the CDR3 DNA reads TGTGCCAGCAGTCGCCCCCAGGGTCTGAACACTGAAGCTTTCTTT.

The gene calls are TRBV7-9 and TRBJ1-4; 11 nucleotides agree with TRBD1. J lost 7 bases, V lost 4 bases, and 2 bases had no gene match. CDR1 and CDR2 (germline): SEHNR, FQNEAQ (reference sequence). This CDR3 is 14 amino acids long. The CDR3 spells CASSYGTGGEKLFF. The DNA of the CDR3 is TGTGCCAGCAGCTATGGGACAGGGGGTGAAAAACTGTTTTTT.

The rearrangement links TRBV6-5 to TRBJ2-1, with D unclear. V was trimmed by 5 bases and J by 2 bases, leaving 16 bases between them. Germline CDR1 and CDR2: MNHEY and SVGAGI. The CDR3 spans 16 residues. CDR3 DNA: TGTGCCAGCAGTCGCGCTAGTGTCCCGCCCTACAATGAGCAGTTCTTC. It yields the protein CASSRASVPPYNEQFF.

V and J are TRBV29-1 and TRBJ1-2; 8 bases line up with TRBD1. V dropped 7 bases and J dropped 2; count of bases not matched to a gene: 3. From germline, CDR1 is SQVTM and CDR2 ANQGSEA. The CDR3 consists of 12 residues. The DNA for the CDR3 is TGCAGCGGTGGACAGGGAAACTATGGCTACACCTTC. The encoded protein is CSGGQGNYGYTF.

This sequence joins TRBV6-5 and TRBJ1-6, with D unresolved. V lost 6 bases to trimming and J lost 6 bases, with 15 bases between them. This CDR3 region has 15 residues. The germline gives CDR1 MNHEY, CDR2 SVGAGI. CDR3 loop: CASSCRPRGNSPLHF. The CDR3 coding sequence is TGTGCCAGCAGCTGCCGACCGCGGGGTAATTCACCCCTCCACTTT.

This clonotype appeared a few times. The rearrangement links TRBV3-1 to TRBJ1-1; D is undetermined. The CDR3 runs to 14 residues. Germline V CDR1 and CDR2: LGHDT, YNNKEL (reference sequence). The V and J ends lost 2 bases and 0 bases respectively, with 7 bases between them. This CDR3 reads CASSQSLMNTEAFF. The CDR3 DNA is TGTGCCAGCAGCCAATCCCTTATGAACACTGAAGCTTTCTTT.

The rearrangement joins TRBV27 to TRBJ2-5, with D perhaps TRBD1 (5 bases). The CDR3 has 11 residues. Looked up from germline, CDR1 is MNHEY and CDR2 is SMNVEV (reference sequence). Trimming took off 7 bases at V and 6 bases at J, with 9 bases between the two ends. CDR3 DNA: TGTGCCAGCACCTTGGGGCAGACCCAGTACTTC. This encodes CASTLGQTQYF.

This chain links TRBV6-6 with TRBJ1-3; no reliable D call. Trimming shortened V by 5 bases and J by 2 bases, and 7 bases separated the two germline ends. The CDR3 length is 13 residues. Germline V lookup: CDR1 MNHNY, CDR2 SVGAGI (reference sequence). The CDR3 DNA follows: TGTGCCAGCAGTGACAAAGCTGGAAACACCATATATTTT. Its translation: CASSDKAGNTIYF.

The chain carries TRBV5-5 and TRBJ1-1; 7 nucleotides match TRBD1. The germline V gene encodes CDR1 SGHKS and CDR2 YYEKEE (reference sequence). The CDR3 extends over 13 amino acids. The J segment lost 5 bases and the V segment lost 6 bases, leaving 7 bases of the junction unmatched. The CDR3, as DNA: TGTGCCAGCAACCAGGGGGGGAGGACTGAAGCTTTCTTT. It translates to CASNQGGRTEAFF.

This clonotype was picked up a small number of times. The chain links TRBV27 to TRBJ1-6; a possible D gene is TRBD1 (5 bases). Trimming removed 7 bases from V and 10 bases from J, with 17 bases in between. CDR1 and CDR2 from the germline V gene are MNHEY and SMNVEV (reference sequence). CDR3 length: 14 residues. CDR3 loop: CASTRGQGGSPLHF. The CDR3, as DNA: TGTGCCAGCACCAGAGGGCAGGGAGGGTCACCCCTCCACTTT.

This clonotype was detected a few times. The genes are TRBV20-1 and TRBJ1-5; D is uncertain. Trimming stripped 3 bases from V and 1 base from J, with 7 bases between. Germline values: CDR1 DFQATT, CDR2 SNEGSKA (reference sequence). The CDR3 is 13 residues long. This CDR3 is CSASPSSNQPQHF. The CDR3 DNA sequence: TGCAGTGCTAGTCCCAGCAGCAATCAGCCCCAGCATTTT.

This clonotype was found once. The J gene is TRBJ2-5, the V gene TRBV3-1, with D possibly TRBD2 on 6 matching bases. The CDR3 spans 13 residues. Germline CDR1 is LGHDT and CDR2 is YNNKEL (reference sequence). Trimming pared 0 bases from V and 8 bases from J, leaving 10 bases between. The DNA for the CDR3 is TGTGCCAGCAGCCAAGATAGACTAGGAACCCAGTACTTC. Protein: CASSQDRLGTQYF.

This clonotype turned up a few times. V usage is TRBV12-3 or TRBV12-4 and J usage is TRBJ1-5, with a weak D call TRBD1 (6 bases). The ends were cut back, 5 bases at V and 2 bases at J, with 13 bases in the middle. The CDR3 has 15 residues. The CDR3 region is CASSQGKSGNQPQHF. The CDR3 DNA is TGTGCCAGCAGTCAGGGGAAAAGTGGCAATCAGCCCCAGCATTTT.

The rearrangement uses TRBV4-3 and TRBJ2-7; 10 bases agree with TRBD1. The CDR3 is 19 amino acids. V shed 0 bases and J 0 bases; nucleotides not matched to a gene: 11. Germline loops: CDR1 LGHNA, CDR2 YSLEER. In DNA form, the CDR3 reads TGCGCCAGCAGCCAAGATCTCCCCTTTGGGACAGGGGACTCCTACGAGCAGTACTTC. Amino acids: CASSQDLPFGTGDSYEQYF.

The chain recombines TRBV6-2 or TRBV6-3 with TRBJ2-1, with TRBD1 matching over 8 bases. V gave up 8 bases and J gave up 4 bases; unmatched junction bases: 4. Germline-derived CDR1 and CDR2 are MNHEY and SVGEGT. The CDR3 runs 13 residues. The CDR3 DNA is TGTGCCAGCCGGGACAGGATTTACAATGAGCAGTTCTTC. Its protein product is CASRDRIYNEQFF.

This clonotype was seen a few times. In DNA form, the CDR3 reads TGCGCCAGCAGCTTGGATTGGTCACCGTCCTATGGCTACACCTTC. It codes for CASSLDWSPSYGYTF. The genes are TRBV5-1 and TRBJ1-2, with D unresolved. CDR3 size: 15 residues. The germline V gene has CDR1 SGHRS and CDR2 YFSETQ. The ends were cut back, 0 bases at V and 4 bases at J, with 13 bases in the middle. The complete variable domain, with remaining parts taken from reference TRBV5-1 and TRBJ1-2, reads KAGVTQTPRYLIKTRGQQVTLSCSPISGHRSVSWYQQTPGQGLQFLFEYFSETQRNKGNFPGRFSGRQFSNSRSEMNVSTLELGDSALYLCASSLDWSPSYGYTFGSGTRLTVV.

The gene calls are TRBV13 and TRBJ1-2; D unclear. V gave up 3 bases and J gave up 8 bases, with 10 bases separating them. In germline, CDR1 is PRHDT, CDR2 FYEKMQ (reference sequence). This CDR3 is 12 amino acids long. This CDR3 is CASSFRPEGYTF. The CDR3 nucleotides are TGTGCCAGCAGCTTTCGACCGGAGGGCTACACCTTC. Supplemented by reference TRBV13 and TRBJ1-2, the full variable domain reads AAGVIQSPRHLIKEKRETATLKCYPIPRHDTVYWYQQGPGQDPQFLISFYEKMQSDKGSIPDRFSAQQFSDYHSELNMSSLELGDSALYFCASSFRPEGYTFGSGTRLTVV.

The V and J genes are TRBV19 and TRBJ1-1, with D perhaps TRBD1 (6 bases). V gave up 5 bases and J gave up 4 bases, with 11 bases separating them. CDR1 and CDR2 (germline): LNHDA, SQIVND (reference sequence). This CDR3 comprises 13 residues. The CDR3 DNA follows: TGTGCCAGTAGTGTGACAGGCCCCACTGAAGCTTTCTTT. This translates into CASSVTGPTEAFF.

This clonotype was recorded at least ten times. This rearrangement joins TRBV29-1 to TRBJ1-2, with D tentatively TRBD1 (5 bases). The ends were cut back, 4 bases at V and 1 base at J, with 10 bases in the middle. This CDR3 has 13 residues. CDR1 SQVTM and CDR2 ANQGSEA come from the germline V gene. Here the CDR3 reads CSVGRDLNYGYTF. Here the CDR3 DNA reads TGCAGCGTTGGCAGGGATCTTAACTATGGCTACACCTTC.